A selection of T cell receptor beta chains follows, all from one sample in a study of blood T cell repertoires in COVID-19. Using immunoSEQ multiplex PCR, the repertoire was profiled, and TCRdb retains in-frame clones only, with some absent. The repertoire holds roughly 100,000 clones, more than 85% seen once, with less than 4.5% in the top ten. Sequenced material: peripheral blood. These receptors originate from a man younger than 35 with acute or convalescent COVID-19. Both conserved end residues are part of each CDR3. A D gene is named only where the DNA matches it firmly. The size of a clone is reported for some rows only, either as once, few or many, or as a class for expanded clones.

d_call j_call clone_size v_call cdr3_aa cdr3_nt
NA TRBJ2-7 NA TRBV11-2 CASRRPQGYEQYF TGTGCCAGCAGACGACCACAGGGCTACGAGCAGTACTTC
NA TRBJ2-1 NA TRBV4-2 CASSQVGQANEQFF TGTGCCAGCAGCCAAGTTGGGCAGGCCAATGAGCAGTTCTTC
NA TRBJ1-2 NA TRBV21-1 CASSPQGGGYTF TGTGCCAGCAGCCCCCAGGGAGGCGGCTACACCTTC
NA TRBJ1-1 NA TRBV19 CASSIGAGIENTEAFF TGTGCCAGTAGTATTGGGGCAGGGATTGAGAACACTGAAGCTTTCTTT
NA TRBJ1-2 NA TRBV18 CASSSRSESEGIKGGYTF TGTGCCAGCTCATCCCGGTCCGAATCAGAGGGAATAAAGGGTGGCTACACCTTC
TRBD1 TRBJ1-4 NA TRBV30 CAWSSGQGFGGEKLFF TGTGCCTGGAGTTCGGGACAGGGGTTTGGGGGTGAAAAACTGTTTTTT
NA TRBJ1-6 NA TRBV18 CASSPETGLSPLHF TGTGCCAGCTCACCAGAAACAGGGCTATCACCCCTCCACTTT
NA TRBJ1-1 NA TRBV19 CASASADTEAFF TGTGCCAGTGCCAGTGCCGACACTGAAGCTTTCTTT
TRBD1 TRBJ2-6 NA TRBV15 CATSRDRGVWDRRSGANVLTF TGTGCCACCAGCAGAGATCGTGGAGTTTGGGACAGACGCTCTGGGGCCAACGTCCTGACTTTC
NA TRBJ1-2 NA TRBV6-6 CASSYSNGVEGYTF TGTGCCAGCAGTTACTCAAACGGGGTCGAAGGCTACACCTTC
NA TRBJ2-1 NA TRBV19 CASSIGQNEQFF TGTGCCAGTAGTATAGGGCAAAATGAGCAGTTCTTC
NA TRBJ1-1 few TRBV5-1 CASSFSERSEAFF TGCGCCAGCAGCTTTTCCGAGAGAAGTGAAGCTTTCTTT
NA TRBJ1-1 once TRBV7-9 CASSFTGGGRNTEAFF TGTGCCAGCAGCTTTACCGGGGGCGGGAGGAACACTGAAGCTTTCTTT
NA TRBJ2-7 NA TRBV6-5 CASRGGTDHTYEQYF TGTGCCAGCAGAGGCGGGACAGATCATACCTACGAGCAGTACTTC
NA TRBJ2-7 NA TRBV14 CASSQGKGTYEQYF TGTGCCAGCAGCCAAGGCAAGGGGACCTACGAGCAGTACTTC
TRBD1 TRBJ1-6 NA TRBV27 CASSYGTGNSPLHF TGTGCCAGCAGTTATGGGACAGGGAATTCACCCCTCCACTTT
TRBD1 TRBJ1-1 NA TRBV27 CASSKRDRGFMNTEAFF TGTGCCAGCAGTAAACGGGACAGGGGGTTCATGAACACTGAAGCTTTCTTT
NA TRBJ1-2 NA TRBV27 CASSSIQGLTTSNYGYTF TGTGCCAGCAGCTCAATACAGGGTCTTACTACATCTAACTATGGCTACACCTTC
NA TRBJ2-7 few TRBV15 CATSRGGTIAFHEQYF TGTGCCACCAGCAGAGGCGGTACTATAGCATTCCACGAGCAGTACTTC
TRBD1 TRBJ1-1 NA TRBV5-1 CASSLAIGTDTEAFF TGCGCCAGCAGCTTGGCCATAGGGACAGACACTGAAGCTTTCTTT